This paragraph covers one T cell receptor beta chain sequence. Its specificity is unknown. This specimen belongs to a study of cytomegalovirus exposure and HLA in healthy donors. General study findings and limits: Some TCR beta chains (roughly 160 of them) were listed as cytomegalovirus-associated.

The PCR contained 60 Vbeta and 13 Jbeta primers. The method was immunoSEQ multiplex PCR; TCRdb's version includes in-frame clones alone and lacks a portion of them. The table has 200,000 to 250,000 clones, over 75% seen once. V gave up 6 bases and J gave up 11 bases, with 10 bases separating them. The CDR3 is 10 amino acids. CDR1 is MNHNS, CDR2 SASEGT, per germline. The sequenced sample was PBMCs. The rearrangement links TRBV6-1 to TRBJ1-1, with D possibly being TRBD1 (5 bases). This clonotype was obtained from a human donor in good health. CDR3 DNA sequence: TGTGCCAGCAGGGGCCGGGGGGCTTTCTTT. It yields the protein CASRGRGAFF.